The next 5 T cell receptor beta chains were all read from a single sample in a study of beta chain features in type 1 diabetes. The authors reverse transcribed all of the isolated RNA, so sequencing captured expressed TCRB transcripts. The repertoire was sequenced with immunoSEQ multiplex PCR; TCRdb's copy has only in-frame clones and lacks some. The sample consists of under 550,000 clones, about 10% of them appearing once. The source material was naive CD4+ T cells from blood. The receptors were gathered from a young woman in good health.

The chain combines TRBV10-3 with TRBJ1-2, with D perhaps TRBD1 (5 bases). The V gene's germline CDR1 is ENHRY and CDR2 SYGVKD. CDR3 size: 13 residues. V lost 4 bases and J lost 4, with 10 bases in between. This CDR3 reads CAISVSTVYGYTF. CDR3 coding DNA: TGTGCCATCAGTGTTTCGACAGTCTATGGCTACACCTTC.

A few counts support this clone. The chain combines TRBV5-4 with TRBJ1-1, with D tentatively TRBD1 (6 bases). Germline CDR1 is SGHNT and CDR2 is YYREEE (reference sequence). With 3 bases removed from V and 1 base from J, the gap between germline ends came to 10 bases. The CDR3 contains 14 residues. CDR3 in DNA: TGTGCCAGCAGCTCCGGGACAAGGAACACTGAAGCTTTCTTT. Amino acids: CASSSGTRNTEAFF.

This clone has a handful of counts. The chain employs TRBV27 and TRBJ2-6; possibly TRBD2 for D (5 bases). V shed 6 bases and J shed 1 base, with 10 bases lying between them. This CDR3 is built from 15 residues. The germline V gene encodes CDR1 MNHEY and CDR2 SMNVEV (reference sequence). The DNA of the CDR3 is TGTGCCAGCAGCGGACTGATTTCTGGGGCCAACGTCCTGACTTTC. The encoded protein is CASSGLISGANVLTF.

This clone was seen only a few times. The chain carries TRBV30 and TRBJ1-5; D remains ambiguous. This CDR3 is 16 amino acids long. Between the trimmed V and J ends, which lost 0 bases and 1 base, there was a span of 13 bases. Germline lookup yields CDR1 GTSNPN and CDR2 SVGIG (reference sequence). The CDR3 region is CAWSVGRYRSNQPQHF. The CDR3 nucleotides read TGTGCCTGGAGTGTAGGGCGTTATAGGAGCAATCAGCCCCAGCATTTT. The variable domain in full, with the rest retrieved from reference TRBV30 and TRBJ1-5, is SQTIHQWPATLVQPVGSPLSLECTVEGTSNPNLYWYRQAAGRGLQLLFYSVGIGQISSEVPQNLSASRPQDRQFILSSKKLLLSDSGFYLCAWSVGRYRSNQPQHFGDGTRLSIL.

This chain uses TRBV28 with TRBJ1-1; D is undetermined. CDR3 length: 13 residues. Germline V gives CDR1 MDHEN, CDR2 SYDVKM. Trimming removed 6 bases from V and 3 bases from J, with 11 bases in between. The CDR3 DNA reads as TGTGCCAGCAGGCGCCAAGGCGACACTGAAGCTTTCTTT. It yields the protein CASRRQGDTEAFF.